The next 30 T cell receptor beta chains were all read from a single sample in a study of naive and memory T cell subsets. An equimolar mix of two oligonucleotides served as the beta constant-region primer for TRBC1 and TRBC2. Ligated cDNA was amplified by four rounds of PCR with nested alpha and beta constant-region primers and SP2. MiXCR, run by TCRdb on the UMI-ligation and nested PCR reads, gives a single entry per CDR3 protein. Of about 22,000 distinct CDR3 sequences listed, 8.5% to 10% were seen once; the top ten hold approximately 21%. Sequencing was done on a sample of central memory CD8+ T cells from blood. All receptors derive from a human donor in good health.

The chain couples TRBV4-1 to TRBJ1-1, with 8 positions matching TRBD1. V gave up 4 bases and J gave up 0 bases; unmatched junction bases: 4. This CDR3 has 15 amino acids. Germline values: CDR1 MGHRA, CDR2 YSYEKL. CDR3 residues: CASSLRTGLNTEAFF. The DNA for the CDR3 is TGCGCCAGCAGCCTCCGGACAGGGCTGAACACTGAAGCTTTCTTT.

At least ten counts were recorded for this clonotype. The chain couples TRBV5-1 to TRBJ2-7, with D perhaps TRBD2 (5 bases). The CDR3 loop spans 14 amino acids. Trimming removed 0 bases from V and 5 bases from J, with 12 bases in between. CDR1 SGHRS and CDR2 YFSETQ come from the germline V gene. The CDR3 loop is CASSLVGLEDEQYF. The CDR3 DNA follows: TGCGCCAGCAGCTTGGTGGGTTTGGAGGACGAGCAGTACTTC.

In nucleotides, the CDR3 is TGTGCCAGCAGTTTAGAGGGGGCTAATAGTTCACCCCTCCACTTT. This codes for CASSLEGANSSPLHF. The chain has TRBV6-5 and TRBJ1-6, with 7 positions matching TRBD1. CDR1 and CDR2 from the germline V gene are MNHEY and SVGAGI. The CDR3 is 15 residues long. Losses at the gene ends were 4 bases for V and 9 bases for J; bases not matched to a gene: 9.

This clonotype was seen a few times. The chain links TRBV2 to TRBJ2-3; D possibly matches TRBD1 or TRBD2 (5 bases each). With 8 bases removed from V and 3 bases from J, the gap between germline ends came to 21 bases. The CDR3 is 16 residues long. CDR1 SNHLY and CDR2 FYNNEI come from the germline V gene. The CDR3 protein is CASSTTRDGDTDTQYF. CDR3 nucleotide sequence: TGTGCCAGCTCTACTACCCGGGACGGGGATACAGATACGCAGTATTTT.

The chain employs TRBV7-2 and TRBJ2-3; 9 positions agree with TRBD2. Losses at the gene ends were 5 bases for V and 4 bases for J; bases not matched to a gene: 13. The CDR3 has 17 amino acids. Germline V gives CDR1 SGHTA, CDR2 FQGNSA. In nucleotides, the CDR3 is TGTGCCAGCAGCCCTACGACTAGCGGAGGCGGAGCAGATACGCAGTATTTT. It specifies CASSPTTSGGGADTQYF. Full variable domain (remainder filled in from reference TRBV7-2 and TRBJ2-3): GAGVSQSPSNKVTEKGKDVELRCDPISGHTALYWYRQSLGQGLEFLIYFQGNSAPDKSGLPSDRFSAERTGGSVSTLTIQRTQQEDSAVYLCASSPTTSGGGADTQYFGPGTRLTVL.

This clonotype has a count of ten or more. This chain uses TRBV10-1 with TRBJ2-2, with 7 bases matching TRBD1. The CDR3 totals 15 residues. The V gene end was trimmed by 2 bases and the J gene end by 3 bases; junction bases not matched to a gene: 3. Germline V gives CDR1 WNHNN, CDR2 SYGVQD (reference sequence). CDR3 amino acids: CASSEGGQHTGELFF. CDR3 sequence (DNA): TGCGCCAGCAGTGAGGGGGGACAGCACACCGGGGAGCTGTTTTTT.

This clonotype was picked up many times. The chain couples TRBV20-1 to TRBJ2-7; D is unclear. The germline gives CDR1 DFQATT, CDR2 SNEGSKA (reference sequence). This CDR3 is built from 13 residues. The V gene lost 6 bases and the J gene lost 0 bases, with 12 bases spanning the gap. CDR3 DNA: TGCAGTGCCATCCGTCGGCACTCCTACGAGCAGTACTTC. Protein sequence: CSAIRRHSYEQYF.

This clonotype was seen more than once but under ten times. The rearrangement links TRBV28 to TRBJ2-5, with 8 nucleotides matching TRBD2. The CDR3 is 15 residues long. With 5 bases clipped from V and 5 bases from J, the junction kept 10 bases outside the gene matches. Germline lookup yields CDR1 MDHEN and CDR2 SYDVKM. The CDR3, as DNA: TGTGCCAGCAGTCCACTAGCGGAGGGGATGGAGACCCAGTACTTC. It codes for CASSPLAEGMETQYF.

Ten or more counts support this clonotype. This chain links TRBV15 with TRBJ1-5, with a possible D match to TRBD1 (5 bases). The CDR3 is made up of 14 amino acids. Per germline, CDR1 LNHNV and CDR2 YYDKDF (reference sequence). Trimming shortened V by 1 base and J by 8 bases, and 12 bases separated the two germline ends. CDR3 sequence reads: CATSRGVQGEPQHF. The CDR3 region has the DNA TGTGCCACCAGCAGAGGGGTCCAGGGAGAGCCCCAGCATTTT.

Only a few counts were recorded for this clonotype. V gene TRBV2 combines with J gene TRBJ2-5, with a weak D call TRBD1 (6 bases). V lost 0 bases, J lost 0 bases, and 11 bases lay in between. This CDR3 spans 16 amino acids. Germline-derived CDR1 and CDR2 are SNHLY and FYNNEI. CDR3 DNA sequence: TGTGCCAGCAGTGAAGCCACAGGGAAGGACCAAGAGACCCAGTACTTC. It is translated as CASSEATGKDQETQYF.

This rearrangement joins TRBV2 to TRBJ1-5, with D uncertain. This CDR3 spans 16 amino acids. Trimming took 0 bases from V and 4 from J, leaving 13 bases between them. CDR1 is SNHLY, CDR2 FYNNEI, per germline. CDR3 coding DNA: TGTGCCAGCAGTGAAGCGCTTTGGGGTCCAAATCAGCCCCAGCATTTT. It translates to CASSEALWGPNQPQHF. The full variable domain, its missing parts supplied by reference TRBV2 and TRBJ1-5, is EPEVTQTPSHQVTQMGQEVILRCVPISNHLYFYWYRQILGQKVEFLVSFYNNEISEKSEIFDDQFSVERPDGSNFTLKIRSTKLEDSAMYFCASSEALWGPNQPQHFGDGTRLSIL.

The V call is TRBV12-5, the J call TRBJ2-2; TRBD2 agrees at 11 bases. CDR3 length equals 22 residues. CDR1 and CDR2 (germline): LGHNT, FRNRAP. With 0 bases clipped from V and 0 bases from J, the junction kept 15 bases outside the gene matches. CDR3 nucleotide sequence: TGTGCTAGTGGTTTGGTCCCCTCTAGCGGGAGGACACAACTCCCGAACACCGGGGAGCTGTTTTTT. It translates to CASGLVPSSGRTQLPNTGELFF.

This clonotype has just a few counts. The chain employs TRBV6-1 and TRBJ1-1, with D unclear. Looked up from germline, CDR1 is MNHNS and CDR2 is SASEGT. This CDR3 spans 14 amino acids. The V and J ends lost 2 bases and 1 base respectively, with 8 bases between them. CDR3 protein: CASSEFGENTEAFF. The DNA of the CDR3 is TGTGCCAGCAGTGAATTCGGGGAGAACACTGAAGCTTTCTTT.

This clonotype was found a few times. V is TRBV7-9 and J is TRBJ2-1; TRBD1 agrees at 8 bases. Germline V gene lookup returns CDR1 SEHNR and CDR2 FQNEAQ (reference sequence). V was clipped by 6 bases and J by 2 bases; unmatched bases: 3. The CDR3 loop spans 14 amino acids. CDR3 residues: CASSSQGAYNEQFF. CDR3 coding DNA: TGTGCCAGCAGTTCACAGGGGGCCTACAATGAGCAGTTCTTC.

This clonotype was seen only a few times. The chain combines TRBV25-1 with TRBJ1-2, with 8 positions matching TRBD1. CDR1 and CDR2 (germline): MGHDK, SYGVNS. The length of the CDR3 is 13 residues. V lost 3 bases and J lost 6; bases outside the gene matches: 3. As DNA, the CDR3 is TGTGCCAGCAGTGACAGGGGGCGTGATGGCTACACCTTC. Residues: CASSDRGRDGYTF.

This clonotype was detected only a few times. This rearrangement joins TRBV29-1 to TRBJ2-7; D not certain. Trimming shortened V by 0 bases and J by 1 base, and 7 bases separated the two germline ends. Germline V gene data show CDR1 as SQVTM and CDR2 as ANQGSEA. The CDR3 is 13 residues long. The CDR3 DNA sequence: TGCAGCGTTGAAGACAGGAGTTCCTACGAGCAGTACTTC. As protein: CSVEDRSSYEQYF.

This clonotype is medium-sized within its sample. V usage is TRBV14 and J usage is TRBJ2-1; tentatively, D is TRBD1 or TRBD2 (5 bases each). Germline V CDR1 and CDR2: SGHDN, FVKESK. The V end lost 2 bases, the J end lost 4 bases, and 9 bases lay between the germline ends. The CDR3 loop spans 14 amino acids. The CDR3 sequence is CASSQPGPYNEQFF. Here the CDR3 DNA reads TGTGCCAGCAGCCAACCGGGACCGTACAATGAGCAGTTCTTC.

There are many counts of this clonotype. The chain carries TRBV5-5 and TRBJ2-7, with 7 bases identical to TRBD2. The CDR3 spans 14 residues. The germline V gene has CDR1 SGHKS and CDR2 YYEKEE (reference sequence). V gave up 1 base and J gave up 7 bases; unmatched junction bases: 8. CDR3 in amino acids: CASSLLGRAEEQYF. CDR3 coding DNA: TGTGCCAGCAGCTTGCTTGGGAGGGCCGAGGAGCAGTACTTC.

The CDR3 sequence: CASSQDSGPDTQYF. The CDR3 bases are TGCGCCAGCAGCCAAGATTCCGGACCGGATACGCAGTATTTT. The chain joins TRBV4-3 to TRBJ2-3; D uncertain. The CDR3 totals 14 residues. From germline, CDR1 is LGHNA and CDR2 YSLEER. The V and J ends lost 0 bases and 6 bases respectively, with 10 bases between them.

This sequence joins TRBV5-1 and TRBJ1-4, with D unresolved. The germline gives CDR1 SGHRS, CDR2 YFSETQ. The CDR3 loop spans 14 amino acids. Trimming took off 3 bases at V and 3 bases at J, with 9 bases between the two ends. As DNA, the CDR3 is TGCGCCAGCAGCTGGACGGGCCCTAATGAAAAACTGTTTTTT. Amino acid sequence: CASSWTGPNEKLFF.

The chain uses TRBV4-3 and TRBJ2-1; the D gene is possibly TRBD2 (5 bases). The V gene's germline CDR1 is LGHNA and CDR2 YSLEER. V was cut by 0 bases and J by 7 bases, with 10 bases left in between. This CDR3 is 14 amino acids long. In DNA form, the CDR3 reads TGCGCCAGCAGCCAAGATCGGGGTGGGAATGAGCAGTTCTTC. Its translation: CASSQDRGGNEQFF.

The rearrangement uses TRBV11-2 and TRBJ2-1; TRBD2 aligns across 8 bases. With 5 bases clipped from V and 5 bases from J, the junction kept 11 bases outside the gene matches. The length of the CDR3 is 16 residues. The germline gives CDR1 SGHAT, CDR2 FQNNGV. The CDR3 DNA sequence: TGTGCCAGCAGCCCCGACGTAGCGGGATACGACAATGAGCAGTTCTTC. It translates to CASSPDVAGYDNEQFF.

The chain recombines TRBV28 with TRBJ1-1; D is unresolved. The germline gives CDR1 MDHEN, CDR2 SYDVKM. This CDR3 has 15 amino acids. The ends were cut back, 3 bases at V and 0 bases at J, with 11 bases in the middle. The CDR3 sequence is CASSLRLGMNTEAFF. The DNA for the CDR3 is TGTGCCAGCAGTTTGAGACTGGGTATGAACACTGAAGCTTTCTTT.

This clonotype was seen many times. This chain joins TRBV25-1 and TRBJ2-2; TRBD1 might be the D (5 bases). Trimming stripped 6 bases from V and 1 base from J, with 18 bases between. The CDR3 extends over 17 amino acids. In germline, CDR1 is MGHDK, CDR2 SYGVNS. CDR3 protein: CASSPEDISKNTGELFF. CDR3 nucleotide sequence: TGTGCCAGCAGCCCCGAGGACATAAGCAAGAACACCGGGGAGCTGTTTTTT.

This clonotype was counted between two and nine times. The chain joins TRBV7-8 to TRBJ2-7; D might be TRBD1 (5 bases). CDR1 and CDR2 (germline): SGHVS, FQNEAQ. CDR3 length: 16 amino acids. Trimming removed 5 bases from V and 3 bases from J, with 20 bases in between. CDR3 amino acids: CASSTGRWRQNYEQYF. The CDR3 DNA sequence: TGTGCCAGCAGCACGGGCCGGTGGCGACAGAACTACGAGCAGTACTTC.

The chain joins TRBV27 to TRBJ1-5; D may be TRBD1 (6 bases). CDR1 and CDR2 (germline): MNHEY, SMNVEV (reference sequence). The V end was cut by 4 bases, the J end by 2 bases, with 9 bases between. CDR3 size: 14 residues. The CDR3 bases are TGTGCCAGCAGTTCAAGACAGGGCAATCAGCCCCAGCATTTT. Amino acids: CASSSRQGNQPQHF.

This clonotype came up many times. The chain carries TRBV7-6 and TRBJ1-5; D is perhaps TRBD1 (6 bases). V shed 5 bases and J shed 0 bases, with 8 bases lying between them. The CDR3 runs to 14 residues. Germline V gene sequence: CDR1 SGHVS, CDR2 FNYEAQ. CDR3 in amino acids: CASSRGDSNQPQHF. The CDR3 DNA reads as TGTGCCAGCAGCAGGGGGGATAGCAATCAGCCCCAGCATTTT.

This clonotype was seen a few times. This chain connects TRBV10-2 to TRBJ1-1; the match to TRBD1 covers 7 bases. Germline V CDR1 and CDR2: WSHSY, SAAADI. J lost 0 bases, V lost 9 bases, and 16 bases had no gene match. This CDR3 is built from 17 residues. CDR3 in amino acids: CARAQGSTNLMNTEAFF. The CDR3 DNA sequence: TGCGCCAGAGCACAGGGGTCGACTAACCTCATGAACACTGAAGCTTTCTTT.

This clonotype is labeled as medium-sized. The chain has TRBV9 and TRBJ1-5; unclear D gene. The CDR3 length is 14 residues. Looked up from germline, CDR1 is SGDLS and CDR2 is YYNGEE. V was cut by 0 bases and J by 6 bases, with 10 bases left in between. In nucleotides, the CDR3 is TGTGCCAGCAGCGTAGGGCAGGTTCCTCAGCCCCAGCATTTT. It specifies CASSVGQVPQPQHF.

The chain carries TRBV9 and TRBJ2-6; TRBD1 is a possible D gene (6 bases). The CDR3 runs 19 residues. In germline, CDR1 is SGDLS, CDR2 YYNGEE. V lost 2 bases to trimming and J lost 0 bases, with 18 bases between them. The DNA of the CDR3 is TGTGCCAGCAGCGTTCGACAGGACGAAATCCCCTCTGGGGCCAACGTCCTGACTTTC. Its translation is CASSVRQDEIPSGANVLTF.